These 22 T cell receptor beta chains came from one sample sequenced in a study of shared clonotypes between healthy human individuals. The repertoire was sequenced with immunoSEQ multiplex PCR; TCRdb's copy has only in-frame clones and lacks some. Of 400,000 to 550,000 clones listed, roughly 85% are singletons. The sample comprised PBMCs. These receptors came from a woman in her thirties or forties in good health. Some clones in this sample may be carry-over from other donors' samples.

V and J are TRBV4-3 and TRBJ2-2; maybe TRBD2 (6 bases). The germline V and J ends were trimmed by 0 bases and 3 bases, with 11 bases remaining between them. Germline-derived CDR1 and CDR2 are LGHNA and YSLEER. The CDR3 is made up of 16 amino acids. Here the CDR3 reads CASSQDRGGDTGELFF. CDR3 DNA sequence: TGCGCCAGCAGCCAAGATAGGGGCGGGGACACCGGGGAGCTGTTTTTT.

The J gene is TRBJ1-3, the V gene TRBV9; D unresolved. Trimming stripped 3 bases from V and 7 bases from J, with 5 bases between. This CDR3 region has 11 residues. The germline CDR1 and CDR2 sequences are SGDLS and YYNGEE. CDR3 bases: TGTGCCAGCAGCGATCAGAACACCATATATTTT. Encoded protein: CASSDQNTIYF.

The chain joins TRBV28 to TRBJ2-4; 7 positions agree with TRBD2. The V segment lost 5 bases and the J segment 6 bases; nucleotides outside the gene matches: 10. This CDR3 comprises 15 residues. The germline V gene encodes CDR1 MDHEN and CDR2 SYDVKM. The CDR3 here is CASSPHTGGRNIQYF. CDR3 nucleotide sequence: TGTGCCAGCAGTCCACATACCGGGGGGAGAAACATTCAGTACTTC.

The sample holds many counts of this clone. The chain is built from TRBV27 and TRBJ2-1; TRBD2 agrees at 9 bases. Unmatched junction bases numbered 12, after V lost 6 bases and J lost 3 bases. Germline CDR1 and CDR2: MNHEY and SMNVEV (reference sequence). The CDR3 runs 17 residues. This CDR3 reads CASSLGTSLNGYNEQFF. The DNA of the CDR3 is TGTGCCAGCAGCCTTGGGACTAGCCTTAATGGCTACAATGAGCAGTTCTTC.

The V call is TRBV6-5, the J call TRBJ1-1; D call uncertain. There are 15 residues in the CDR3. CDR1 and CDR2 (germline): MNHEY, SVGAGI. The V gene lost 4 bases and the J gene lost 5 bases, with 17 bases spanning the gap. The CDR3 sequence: CASSFPSDRRTEAFF. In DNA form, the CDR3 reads TGTGCCAGCAGTTTCCCCTCCGACCGGCGGACTGAAGCTTTCTTT.

The CDR3 spells CSGGNTEAFF. The CDR3 DNA follows: TGCAGCGGAGGGAACACTGAAGCTTTCTTT. The V and J genes are TRBV29-1 and TRBJ1-1, with D unclear. V lost 7 bases and J 1 base, leaving 4 bases between the germline ends. This CDR3 contains 10 residues. Germline CDR1 reads SQVTM; CDR2 reads ANQGSEA.

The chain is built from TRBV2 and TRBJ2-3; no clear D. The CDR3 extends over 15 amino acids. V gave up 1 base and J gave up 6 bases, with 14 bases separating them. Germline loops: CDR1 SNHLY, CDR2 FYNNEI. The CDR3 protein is CASSEVPAGPDTQYF. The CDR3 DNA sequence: TGTGCCAGCAGTGAAGTTCCAGCCGGCCCCGATACGCAGTATTTT.

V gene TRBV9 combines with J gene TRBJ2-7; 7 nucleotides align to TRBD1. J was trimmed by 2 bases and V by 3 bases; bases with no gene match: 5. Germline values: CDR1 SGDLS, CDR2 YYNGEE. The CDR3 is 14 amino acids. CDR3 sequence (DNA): TGTGCCAGCAGCGCAACCGGGACAGCCTACGAGCAGTACTTC. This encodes CASSATGTAYEQYF.

The CDR3 reads CASRGTSQETQYF. The CDR3 nucleotides are TGTGCCAGCAGGGGGACTTCCCAAGAGACCCAGTACTTC. The chain couples TRBV6-5 to TRBJ2-5; perhaps TRBD2 as D (6 bases). V shed 6 bases and J shed 1 base, with 9 bases lying between them. Germline lookup yields CDR1 MNHEY and CDR2 SVGAGI. This CDR3 has 13 amino acids.

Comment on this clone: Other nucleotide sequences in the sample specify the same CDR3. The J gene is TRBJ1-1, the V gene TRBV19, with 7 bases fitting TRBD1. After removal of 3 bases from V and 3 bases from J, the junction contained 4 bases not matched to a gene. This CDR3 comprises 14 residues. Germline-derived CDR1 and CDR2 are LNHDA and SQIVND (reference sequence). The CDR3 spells CASSIDREDTEAFF. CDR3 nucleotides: TGTGCCAGTAGTATCGACAGGGAGGACACTGAAGCTTTCTTT.

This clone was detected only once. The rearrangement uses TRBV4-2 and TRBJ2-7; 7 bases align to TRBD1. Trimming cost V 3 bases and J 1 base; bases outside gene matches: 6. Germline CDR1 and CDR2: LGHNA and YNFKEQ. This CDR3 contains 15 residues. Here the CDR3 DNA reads TGTGCCAGCAGCCAGGCGGACAGGACTTCCTACGAGCAGTACTTC. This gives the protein CASSQADRTSYEQYF.

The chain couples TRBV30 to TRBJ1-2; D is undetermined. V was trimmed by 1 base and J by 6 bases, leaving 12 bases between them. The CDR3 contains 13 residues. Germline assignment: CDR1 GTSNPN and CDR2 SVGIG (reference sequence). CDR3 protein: CAWSARHIHGYTF. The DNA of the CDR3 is TGTGCCTGGAGTGCCAGGCATATTCATGGCTACACCTTC.

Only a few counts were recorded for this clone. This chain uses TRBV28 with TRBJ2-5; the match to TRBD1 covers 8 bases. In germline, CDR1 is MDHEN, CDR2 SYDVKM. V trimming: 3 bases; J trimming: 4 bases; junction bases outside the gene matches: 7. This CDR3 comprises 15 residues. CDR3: CASSFSGGYRETQYF. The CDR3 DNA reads TGTGCCAGCAGTTTTTCAGGGGGCTATAGAGAGACCCAGTACTTC.

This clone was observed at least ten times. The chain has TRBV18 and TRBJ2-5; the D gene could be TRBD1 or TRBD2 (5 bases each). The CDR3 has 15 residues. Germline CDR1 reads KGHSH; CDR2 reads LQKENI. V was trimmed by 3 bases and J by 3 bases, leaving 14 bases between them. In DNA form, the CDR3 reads TGTGCCAGCTCACCGGCAACGGGGCTGGAAGAGACCCAGTACTTC. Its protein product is CASSPATGLEETQYF.

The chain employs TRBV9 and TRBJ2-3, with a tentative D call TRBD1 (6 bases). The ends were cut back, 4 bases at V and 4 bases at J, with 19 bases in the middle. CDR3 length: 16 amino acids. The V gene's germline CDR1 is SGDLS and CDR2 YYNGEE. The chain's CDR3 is CASSREGEGWPDTQYF. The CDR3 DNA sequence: TGTGCCAGCAGCAGAGAGGGGGAAGGATGGCCAGATACGCAGTATTTT.

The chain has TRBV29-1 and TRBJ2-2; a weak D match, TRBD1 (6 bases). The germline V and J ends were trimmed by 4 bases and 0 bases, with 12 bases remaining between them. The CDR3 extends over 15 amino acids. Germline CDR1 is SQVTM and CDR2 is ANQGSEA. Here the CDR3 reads CSVVRGPTNTGELFF. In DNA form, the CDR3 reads TGCAGCGTTGTCAGGGGCCCGACGAACACCGGGGAGCTGTTTTTT.

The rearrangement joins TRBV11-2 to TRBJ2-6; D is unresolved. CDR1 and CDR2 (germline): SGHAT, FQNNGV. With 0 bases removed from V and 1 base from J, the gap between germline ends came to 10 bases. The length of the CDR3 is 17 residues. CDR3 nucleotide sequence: TGTGCCAGCAGCTTAGACGGCTTCATTTCTGGGGCCAACGTCCTGACTTTC. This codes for CASSLDGFISGANVLTF.

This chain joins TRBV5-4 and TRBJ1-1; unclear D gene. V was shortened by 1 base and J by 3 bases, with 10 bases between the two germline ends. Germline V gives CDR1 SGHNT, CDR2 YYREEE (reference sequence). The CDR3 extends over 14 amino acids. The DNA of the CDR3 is TGTGCCAGCAGCTTGAGAGCAGCTTACACTGAAGCTTTCTTT. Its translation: CASSLRAAYTEAFF.

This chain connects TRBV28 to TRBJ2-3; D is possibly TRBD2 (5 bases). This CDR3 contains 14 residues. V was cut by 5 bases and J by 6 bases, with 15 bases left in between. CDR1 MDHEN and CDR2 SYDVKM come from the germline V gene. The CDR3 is CASSLPGYYDTQYF. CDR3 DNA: TGTGCCAGCAGTCTCCCGGGGTATTACGATACGCAGTATTTT.

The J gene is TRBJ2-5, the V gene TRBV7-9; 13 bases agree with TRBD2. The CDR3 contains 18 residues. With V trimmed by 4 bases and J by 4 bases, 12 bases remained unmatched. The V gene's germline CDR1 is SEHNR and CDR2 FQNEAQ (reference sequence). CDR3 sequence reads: CASSYNPGTSGMLETQYF. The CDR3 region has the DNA TGTGCCAGCAGCTATAACCCCGGGACTAGCGGGATGTTAGAGACCCAGTACTTC.

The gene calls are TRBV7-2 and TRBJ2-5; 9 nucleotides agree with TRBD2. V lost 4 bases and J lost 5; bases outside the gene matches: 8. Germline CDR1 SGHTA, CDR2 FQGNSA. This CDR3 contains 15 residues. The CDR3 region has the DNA TGTGCCAGCAGCTACCAAGCGGGAGGTAGGGAGACCCAGTACTTC. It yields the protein CASSYQAGGRETQYF.

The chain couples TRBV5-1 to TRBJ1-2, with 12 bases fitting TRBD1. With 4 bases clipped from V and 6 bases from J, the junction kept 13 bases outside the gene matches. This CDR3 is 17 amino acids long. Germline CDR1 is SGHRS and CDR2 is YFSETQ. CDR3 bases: TGCGCCAGCAGCAAATCCCCGCCGGGACAGGGGGCTGATGGCTACACCTTC. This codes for CASSKSPPGQGADGYTF.